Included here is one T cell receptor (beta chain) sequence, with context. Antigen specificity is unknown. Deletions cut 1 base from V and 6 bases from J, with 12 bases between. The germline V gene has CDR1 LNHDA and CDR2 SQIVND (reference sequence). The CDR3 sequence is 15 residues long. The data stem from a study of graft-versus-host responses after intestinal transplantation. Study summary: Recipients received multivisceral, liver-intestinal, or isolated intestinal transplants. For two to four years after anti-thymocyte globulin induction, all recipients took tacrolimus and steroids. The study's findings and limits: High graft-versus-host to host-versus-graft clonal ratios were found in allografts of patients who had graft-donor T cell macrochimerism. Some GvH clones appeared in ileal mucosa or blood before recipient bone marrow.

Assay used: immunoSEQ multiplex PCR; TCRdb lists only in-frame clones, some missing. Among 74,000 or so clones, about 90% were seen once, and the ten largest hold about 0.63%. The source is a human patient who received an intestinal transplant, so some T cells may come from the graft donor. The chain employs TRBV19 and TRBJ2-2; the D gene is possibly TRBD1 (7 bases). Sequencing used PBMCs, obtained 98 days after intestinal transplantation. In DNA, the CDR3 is TGTGCCAGTAGTATAGGCGGGACAGTCTCCGGGGAGCTGTTTTTT. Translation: CASSIGGTVSGELFF.